This T cell receptor beta chain was identified in a study of blood T cell repertoires in COVID-19. The CDR3 runs to 20 residues. Per the germline V gene, CDR1 is SGHTA and CDR2 is FQGNSA. Trimming at V came to 0 bases and at J to 1 base, leaving 12 bases not matched to a gene. Method: immunoSEQ multiplex PCR; TCRdb's copy keeps in-frame clones and lacks some. The profile shows about 230,000 clones, over 70% of them singletons. Sequencing was done on a sample of peripheral blood. The chain uses TRBV7-2 and TRBJ2-3, with 11 bases that match TRBD2. The clonotype comes from a woman older than 75 with acute or convalescent COVID-19. The CDR3 spells CASSLAVRVAGGPRTDTQYF. For the CDR3, the DNA is TGTGCCAGCAGCTTAGCCGTGAGGGTAGCGGGGGGGCCCCGCACAGATACGCAGTATTTT. The full variable domain, completed using reference TRBV7-2 and TRBJ2-3, is GAGVSQSPSNKVTEKGKDVELRCDPISGHTALYWYRQSLGQGLEFLIYFQGNSAPDKSGLPSDRFSAERTGGSVSTLTIQRTQQEDSAVYLCASSLAVRVAGGPRTDTQYFGPGTRLTVL.